Following are 14 T cell receptor beta chains from one sample sequenced in a study of Ad26.COV2.S vaccination and SARS-CoV-2 variants. TCRdb keeps only in-frame clones here, not all; method: immunoSEQ multiplex PCR. Of around 300,000 clones listed, roughly 90% are singletons. Documented treatment: approximately 18 received Ad26.COV2.S at low or high dose, single or two shots; 5 received placebo; per-sample allocation not given. The investigators took samples on day 63 after the first vaccine or placebo injection. This specimen consisted of peripheral blood, obtained in a trial of Ad26.COV2.S vaccine versus placebo. These receptors were collected from a person aged 18-60 years who received the Ad26.COV2.S COVID-19 vaccine or a placebo.

The rearrangement links TRBV6-2 or TRBV6-3 to TRBJ1-3; TRBD1 matches 9 bases. V dropped 6 bases and J dropped 5; count of bases not matched to a gene: 20. Per the germline V gene, CDR1 is MNHEY and CDR2 is SVGEGT. This CDR3 is 19 amino acids long. The CDR3 sequence is CASSTLKGQGPTLRNTIYF. The CDR3 nucleotides are TGTGCCAGCAGCACCCTGAAGGGACAGGGACCCACTCTGAGAAACACCATATATTTT.

The chain links TRBV5-4 to TRBJ1-3; D perhaps matches TRBD1 (5 bases). The V gene's germline CDR1 is SGHNT and CDR2 YYREEE (reference sequence). The CDR3 spans 14 residues. V was clipped by 4 bases and J by 0 bases, with 8 bases between them. The CDR3 DNA reads as TGTGCCAGCAGCCGAGACAGCTCTGGAAACACCATATATTTT. This encodes CASSRDSSGNTIYF.

V gene TRBV24-1 combines with J gene TRBJ2-7; the match to TRBD1 covers 8 bases. CDR3 length: 14 residues. Germline V gene lookup returns CDR1 KGHDR and CDR2 SFDVKD. V gave up 4 bases and J gave up 4 bases; unmatched junction bases: 5. CDR3 nucleotide sequence: TGTGCCACCAGTGAAGCCGGGACAGGTTACGAGCAGTACTTC. Translated: CATSEAGTGYEQYF.

V usage is TRBV9 and J usage is TRBJ1-4; 8 bases are shared with TRBD1. The V gene's germline CDR1 is SGDLS and CDR2 YYNGEE. There are 16 residues in the CDR3. The junction had 11 bases not matched to a gene; V was cut back by 4 bases and J by 6 bases. The CDR3 sequence is CASSSSQGGIDEKLFF. CDR3 bases: TGTGCCAGCAGCTCCTCACAGGGGGGAATTGATGAAAAACTGTTTTTT.

This chain links TRBV14 with TRBJ2-4; TRBD1 aligns across 10 bases. This CDR3 comprises 16 residues. Germline V CDR1 and CDR2: SGHDN, FVKESK. The V gene end was trimmed by 0 bases and the J gene end by 3 bases; junction bases not matched to a gene: 2. The CDR3 spells CASSQEGQGYKNIQYF. For the CDR3, the DNA is TGTGCCAGCAGCCAAGAGGGACAGGGGTACAAAAACATTCAGTACTTC.

The J gene is TRBJ2-2, the V gene TRBV19; D possibly uses TRBD1 or TRBD2 (5 bases each). The CDR3 has 14 amino acids. Trimming cost V 3 bases and J 7 bases, with 12 bases left between them. In germline, CDR1 is LNHDA, CDR2 SQIVND (reference sequence). For the CDR3, the DNA is TGTGCCAGTAGTATGGTAGGGACGAACGGGGAGCTGTTTTTT. It specifies CASSMVGTNGELFF.

The genes are TRBV5-1 and TRBJ1-2; D is unresolved. There are 13 residues in the CDR3. Trimming stripped 4 bases from V and 3 bases from J, with 10 bases between. The germline gives CDR1 SGHRS, CDR2 YFSETQ. The CDR3 spells CASSPQPDYGYTF. CDR3 sequence (DNA): TGCGCCAGCAGCCCACAGCCGGACTATGGCTACACCTTC.

The V call is TRBV28, the J call TRBJ2-1; 7 nucleotides line up with TRBD1. Germline-derived CDR1 and CDR2 are MDHEN and SYDVKM. The CDR3 is 17 residues long. V dropped 6 bases and J dropped 0; count of bases not matched to a gene: 11. The CDR3 here is CASRPTGREGSYNEQFF. As DNA, the CDR3 is TGTGCCAGCAGACCGACAGGGAGAGAGGGCTCCTACAATGAGCAGTTCTTC.

This chain links TRBV12-3 or TRBV12-4 with TRBJ2-7, with TRBD2 as a possible D gene (5 bases). CDR3 length: 13 residues. V was pared by 1 base and J by 5 bases, with 9 bases between. The CDR3 spells CASSLGQEDEQYF. The CDR3 nucleotides are TGTGCCAGCAGTTTAGGTCAGGAGGACGAGCAGTACTTC.

The chain is built from TRBV3-1 (or the pseudogene TRBV3-2) and TRBJ2-7; 9 positions match TRBD1. Losses at the gene ends were 2 bases for V and 4 bases for J; bases not matched to a gene: 6. This CDR3 has 15 residues. Germline CDR1 reads LGHDT; CDR2 reads YNNKEL (reference sequence). The CDR3 region has the DNA TGTGCCAGCAGCCAAAGGGGACAGGGTTTTTACGAGCAGTACTTC. Residues: CASSQRGQGFYEQYF.

This clone was counted a few times. The chain links TRBV18 to TRBJ1-2; D not resolved. The germline gives CDR1 KGHSH, CDR2 LQKENI. Trimming stripped 3 bases from V and 4 bases from J, with 15 bases between. This CDR3 has 15 amino acids. CDR3 DNA sequence: TGTGCCAGCTCACCCGGTTCCTTCGTCGGCTATGGCTACACCTTC. Amino acids: CASSPGSFVGYGYTF.

The gene calls are TRBV7-9 and TRBJ1-6, with TRBD1 as a possible D gene (5 bases). Trimming stripped 8 bases from V and 6 bases from J, with 17 bases between. The CDR3 spans 15 residues. Looked up from germline, CDR1 is SEHNR and CDR2 is FQNEAQ (reference sequence). As DNA, the CDR3 is TGTGCCAGCGGTTGGGGCGTGGGGGGTAATTCACCCCTCCACTTT. This translates into CASGWGVGGNSPLHF.

This clone was found once. V usage is TRBV7-2 and J usage is TRBJ2-4; D unresolved. V was trimmed by 1 base and J by 1 base, leaving 8 bases between them. This CDR3 has 15 residues. Germline V lookup: CDR1 SGHTA, CDR2 FQGNSA. The CDR3: CASSLVLGAKNIQYF. The DNA of the CDR3 is TGTGCCAGCAGCTTAGTTTTGGGGGCCAAAAACATTCAGTACTTC.

The chain has TRBV6-5 and TRBJ1-2, with TRBD1 as a possible D gene (6 bases). Trimming removed 8 bases at V and 0 bases at J, with 13 bases between. Per germline, CDR1 MNHEY and CDR2 SVGAGI. This CDR3 is 14 amino acids long. CDR3 in amino acids: CASLGTLTNYGYTF. The DNA of the CDR3 is TGTGCCAGCCTGGGGACACTGACTAACTATGGCTACACCTTC.